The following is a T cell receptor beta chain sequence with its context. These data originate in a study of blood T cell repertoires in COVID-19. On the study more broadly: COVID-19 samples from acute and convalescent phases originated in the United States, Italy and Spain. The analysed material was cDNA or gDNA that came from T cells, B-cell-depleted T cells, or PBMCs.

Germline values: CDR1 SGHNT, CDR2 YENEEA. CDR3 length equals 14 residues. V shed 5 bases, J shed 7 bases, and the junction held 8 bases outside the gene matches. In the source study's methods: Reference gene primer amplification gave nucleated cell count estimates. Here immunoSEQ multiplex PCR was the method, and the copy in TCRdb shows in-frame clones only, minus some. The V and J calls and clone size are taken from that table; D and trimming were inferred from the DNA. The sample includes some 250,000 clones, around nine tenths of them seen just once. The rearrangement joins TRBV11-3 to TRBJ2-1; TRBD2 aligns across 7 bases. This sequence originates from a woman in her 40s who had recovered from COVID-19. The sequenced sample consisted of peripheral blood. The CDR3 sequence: CASSPGTIRNEQFF. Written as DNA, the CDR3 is TGTGCCAGCAGCCCGGGGACTATCCGGAATGAGCAGTTCTTC. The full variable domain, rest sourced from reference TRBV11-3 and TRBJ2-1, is EAGVVQSPRYKIIEKKQPVAFWCNPISGHNTLYWYLQNLGQGPELLIRYENEEAVDDSQLPKDRFSAERLKGVDSTLKIQPAELGDSAVYLCASSPGTIRNEQFFGPGTRLTVL.